These T cell receptor beta chains were read from a single sample in a study of T cell responses to AZD1222 COVID-19 vaccine. Measured with immunoSEQ multiplex PCR; TCRdb has only the in-frame clones, and not every one. Counted here are about 84,000 clones, 75% to 90% occurring once; the ten biggest clones make up over 10%. The sample was peripheral blood, taken 28 days after the second AZD1222 dose. Receptor source: an adult who received the AZD1222 COVID-19 vaccine. CDR3s include the opening cysteine and the closing phenylalanine or tryptophan.

>TRBV19|12|TRBJ1-2
CASSIGRYGYTF
>TRBV7-9|14|TRBJ1-2
CASSRGAEIYGYTF
>TRBV11-2|15|TRBJ2-1
CASSFGSSGYNEQFF
>TRBV5-1|11|TRBJ2-5
CASRAEETQYF
>TRBV7-9|16|TRBJ1-3
CASSPGQGAQGDTIYF
>TRBV20-1|10|TRBJ2-7
CSAARDEQYF
>TRBV14|14|TRBJ2-1
CASSLAGGPYEQFF
>TRBV11-1|14|TRBJ1-1
CASSLTAMNTEAFF
>TRBV27|15|TRBJ2-3
CASSDRGSRTDTQYF
>TRBV27|11|TRBJ2-1
CASSLRNEQFF
>TRBV28|14|TRBJ1-5
CASTTGGQVQPQHF
>TRBV5-5|14|TRBJ1-1
CASSSWTESTEAFF
>TRBV7-2|15|TRBJ2-7
CASSIDRTRYHEQYF
>TRBV5-1|14|TRBJ2-7
CASSLVRGPYEQYF
>TRBV6-2/TRBV6-3|12|TRBJ2-5
CASSYDRGTQYF
>TRBV19|17|TRBJ1-2
CASRKTGRVIFTDGYTF
>TRBV11-2|14|TRBJ1-2
CASRRGQGALGYTF
>TRBV30|20|TRBJ1-6
CAWSVTPGTGPSSYNSPLHF